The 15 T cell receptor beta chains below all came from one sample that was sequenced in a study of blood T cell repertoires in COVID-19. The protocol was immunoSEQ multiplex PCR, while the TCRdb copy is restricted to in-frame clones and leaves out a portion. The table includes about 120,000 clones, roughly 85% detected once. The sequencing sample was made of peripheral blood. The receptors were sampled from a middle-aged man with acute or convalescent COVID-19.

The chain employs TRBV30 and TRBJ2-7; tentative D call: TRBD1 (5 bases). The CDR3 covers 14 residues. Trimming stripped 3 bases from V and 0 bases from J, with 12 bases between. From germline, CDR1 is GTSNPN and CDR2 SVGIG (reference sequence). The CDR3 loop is CAWSRVGFSYEQYF. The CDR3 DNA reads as TGTGCCTGGAGCAGGGTTGGTTTCTCCTACGAGCAGTACTTC.

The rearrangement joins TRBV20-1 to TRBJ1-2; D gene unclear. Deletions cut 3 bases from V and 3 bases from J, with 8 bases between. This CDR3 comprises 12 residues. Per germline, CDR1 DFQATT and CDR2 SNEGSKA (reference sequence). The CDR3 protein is CSASGDHYGYTF. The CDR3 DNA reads TGCAGTGCTAGTGGCGATCACTATGGCTACACCTTC.

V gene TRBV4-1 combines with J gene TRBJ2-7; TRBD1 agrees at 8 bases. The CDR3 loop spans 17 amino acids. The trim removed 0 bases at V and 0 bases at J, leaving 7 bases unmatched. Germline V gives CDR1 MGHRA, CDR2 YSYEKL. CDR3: CASSQDLGTGTSYEQYF. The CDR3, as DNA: TGCGCCAGCAGCCAAGATTTGGGGACAGGAACCTCCTACGAGCAGTACTTC.

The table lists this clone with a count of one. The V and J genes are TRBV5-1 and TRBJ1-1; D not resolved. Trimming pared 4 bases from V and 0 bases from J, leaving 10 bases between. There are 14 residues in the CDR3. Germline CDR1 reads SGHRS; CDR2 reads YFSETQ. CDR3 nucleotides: TGCGCCAGCAGCCCAGTGGTTATGAACACTGAAGCTTTCTTT. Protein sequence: CASSPVVMNTEAFF.

The CDR3 DNA follows: TGTGCCAGCAGTCGCAGGGGGAACTCCTACGAGCAGTACTTC. Protein: CASSRRGNSYEQYF. This chain uses TRBV6-5 with TRBJ2-7; TRBD1 matches 7 bases. The ends lost 5 bases at V and 0 bases at J; junction bases unmatched: 4. Germline V lookup: CDR1 MNHEY, CDR2 SVGAGI. This CDR3 is built from 14 residues.

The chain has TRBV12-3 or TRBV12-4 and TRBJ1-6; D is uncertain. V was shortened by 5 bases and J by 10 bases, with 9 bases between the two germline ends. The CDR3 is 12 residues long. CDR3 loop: CASSLSGSPLHF. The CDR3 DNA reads TGTGCCAGCAGTCTCTCGGGGTCACCCCTCCACTTT.

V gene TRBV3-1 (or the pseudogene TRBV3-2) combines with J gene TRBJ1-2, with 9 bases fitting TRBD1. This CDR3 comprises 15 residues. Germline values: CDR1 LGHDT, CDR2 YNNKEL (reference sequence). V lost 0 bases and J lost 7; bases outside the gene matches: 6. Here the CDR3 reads CASSQDLGTGFGYTF. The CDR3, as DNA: TGTGCCAGCAGCCAAGATTTAGGGACAGGGTTTGGCTACACCTTC.

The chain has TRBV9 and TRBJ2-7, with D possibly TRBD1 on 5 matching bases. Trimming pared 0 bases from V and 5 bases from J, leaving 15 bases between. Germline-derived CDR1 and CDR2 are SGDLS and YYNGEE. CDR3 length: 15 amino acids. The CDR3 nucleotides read TGTGCCAGCAGCGTAGGTGAGGCAGGGTGGCACGAGCAGTACTTC. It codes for CASSVGEAGWHEQYF.

The CDR3 sequence is CASNAGTGQNEQYF. CDR3 DNA: TGCGCCAGCAACGCGGGGACAGGTCAAAACGAGCAGTACTTC. V usage is TRBV5-1 and J usage is TRBJ2-7; TRBD1 agrees at 8 bases. The CDR3 length is 14 residues. Germline V gene lookup returns CDR1 SGHRS and CDR2 YFSETQ. The junction had 10 bases not matched to a gene; V was cut back by 6 bases and J by 5 bases.

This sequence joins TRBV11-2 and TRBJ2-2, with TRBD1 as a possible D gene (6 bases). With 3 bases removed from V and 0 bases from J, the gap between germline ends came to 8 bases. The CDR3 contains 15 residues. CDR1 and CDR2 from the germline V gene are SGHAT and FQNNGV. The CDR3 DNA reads TGTGCCAGCAGCTTGACAGGATCGAACACCGGGGAGCTGTTTTTT. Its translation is CASSLTGSNTGELFF.

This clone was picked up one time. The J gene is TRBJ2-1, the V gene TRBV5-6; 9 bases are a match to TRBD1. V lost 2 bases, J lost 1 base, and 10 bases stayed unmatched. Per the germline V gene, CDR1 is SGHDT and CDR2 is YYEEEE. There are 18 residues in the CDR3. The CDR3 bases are TGTGCCAGCAGCTTCGGGGCCGGGACAGGGTGGTCCTACAATGAGCAGTTCTTC. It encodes CASSFGAGTGWSYNEQFF.

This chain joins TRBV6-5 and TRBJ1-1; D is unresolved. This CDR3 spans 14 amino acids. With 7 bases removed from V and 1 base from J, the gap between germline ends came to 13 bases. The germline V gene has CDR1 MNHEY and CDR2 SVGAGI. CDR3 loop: CASTQRGGNTEAFF. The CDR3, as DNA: TGTGCCAGCACCCAACGGGGTGGGAACACTGAAGCTTTCTTT.

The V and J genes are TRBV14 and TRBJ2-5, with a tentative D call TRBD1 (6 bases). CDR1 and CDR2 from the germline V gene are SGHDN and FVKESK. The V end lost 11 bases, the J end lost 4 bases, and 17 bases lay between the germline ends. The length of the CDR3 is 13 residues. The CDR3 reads CASGLRGIETQYF. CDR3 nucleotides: TGTGCCTCTGGACTTAGGGGGATAGAGACCCAGTACTTC.

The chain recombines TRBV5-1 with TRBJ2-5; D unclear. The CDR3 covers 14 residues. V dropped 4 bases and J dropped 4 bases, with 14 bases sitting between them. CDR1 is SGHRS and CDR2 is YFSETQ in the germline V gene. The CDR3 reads CASSPLSGLETQYF. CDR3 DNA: TGCGCCAGCAGCCCGCTGTCCGGGTTAGAGACCCAGTACTTC.

As DNA, the CDR3 is TGTGCCAGTAGTATTAGAGAGGTGACTAGGGAGCTGTTTTTT. Translating it yields CASSIREVTRELFF. The chain links TRBV19 to TRBJ2-2, with TRBD2 as a possible D gene (5 bases). V lost 3 bases, J lost 9 bases, and 14 bases lay in between. The CDR3 extends over 14 amino acids. The germline CDR1 and CDR2 sequences are LNHDA and SQIVND (reference sequence).